These T cell receptor beta chains were read from a single sample in a study of spatial heterogeneity in lung cancer. TCRdb passed the 5' RACE reads through MiXCR, listing each CDR3 protein once. The profile shows about 26,000 distinct CDR3 sequences, about 13% of them singletons. Sequencing used PBMCs, obtained at surgery. These receptors were obtained from a female donor with early-stage non-small cell lung cancer. The conserved cysteine and the conserved F or W are not part of the CDR3 here. Each record gives: clone size, V gene, J gene, CDR3 protein. Clone size is given for some rows only: seen once, a few or many times, or a class if the clone is expanded.

-	TRBV29-1	TRBJ2-5	SVMPGTGGHGPKIRAQY
-	TRBV28	TRBJ1-5	ASSYTVGQPQH
many	TRBV19	TRBJ1-1	ASSISTGGTEAF
many	TRBV4-3	TRBJ2-1	ASSQERQGFIEQF
many	TRBV5-6	TRBJ2-3	ASSTPGLATDTQY
-	TRBV5-4	TRBJ1-2	ASSLVTVYGYT
many	TRBV4-1	TRBJ2-7	ASSQLLAASPYEQY
many	TRBV28	TRBJ1-3	ASTPYAVGIPSGNTIY
many	TRBV11-2	TRBJ1-6	ASRSISSYNSPLH
many	TRBV29-1	TRBJ2-1	SVDSYSYNEQF
many	TRBV7-2	TRBJ1-2	ASSLVEGYT
many	TRBV5-1	TRBJ1-2	ASSLGGRAFDGYT
many	TRBV29-1	TRBJ1-4	STYTGTQGEKLF
many	TRBV28	TRBJ1-3	ASSLGLIAGNTIY
many	TRBV7-7	TRBJ2-1	ASSRSLSGGNNEQF
many	TRBV9	TRBJ2-1	ASSATSGRTNEQF
many	TRBV11-2	TRBJ1-5	ASSLDQGLQPQH
-	TRBV10-3	TRBJ1-4	AIATSAHEKLF
many	TRBV4-3	TRBJ2-1	ASSPGVAGSHNEQF
many	TRBV3-1	TRBJ2-7	ASSQEVSGTGREQY
many	TRBV7-2	TRBJ2-1	ASSLYWGGLNEQF
many	TRBV6-8	TRBJ1-4	ASMGHEKLF
hyperexpanded	TRBV20-1	TRBJ1-1	SARDRVIYTEAF
many	TRBV6-2/TRBV6-3	TRBJ1-1	ASSYSNYMNTEAF
many	TRBV12-3/TRBV12-4	TRBJ2-1	ASSPRLIAGGWMGEQF
few	TRBV29-1	TRBJ1-2	SDLWGEGYT
-	TRBV20-1	TRBJ1-1	SAKEGVSEAF
-	TRBV10-3	TRBJ2-2	AISDGSTGELF
many	TRBV7-2	TRBJ2-5	ASSLGLAEETQY
-	TRBV28	TRBJ1-4	ASSLLQRGNHEKLF
few	TRBV5-5	TRBJ2-3	ASLSAGADTQY
many	TRBV3-1	TRBJ2-3	ASSQASDTQY
many	TRBV11-1	TRBJ2-1	ASSFLPRA
many	TRBV27	TRBJ1-1	ASSLGRAREAF
-	TRBV20-1	TRBJ1-2	SASVVPLGQNYGYT